This T cell receptor (beta chain) emerged from a study of CD8+CD57+ T cells in acquired aplastic anemia. A word on this clonotype: Its antigen is undetermined.

The patients chosen for sequencing had shown expansion of CD8+CD57+ cells (detected by flow cytometry). Severe acquired aplastic anemia was the diagnosis recorded for all patients. Receipt of therapy had not occurred in any patient by the time of blood sampling. The CDR3 covers 13 residues. The V gene's germline CDR1 is SGHNT and CDR2 YENEEA. V was pared by 0 bases and J by 5 bases, with 8 bases between. For CDR3 and TCR beta VDJ profiling, genomic DNA was the template used. From the reads, TCRdb called clonotypes with MiXCR, one entry per CDR3 protein. The table lists a few hundred thousand distinct CDR3 sequences, less than 85% of them singletons. Study-wide findings and caveats: Patients and healthy controls showed no significant CD8+ Simpson's diversity difference.

The V and J genes are TRBV11-3 and TRBJ2-7, with unresolved D. Input material: sorted CD4+, CD8+, or CD8+CD57+ T cells (not recorded which) from PBMCs. The receptor was isolated from a human donor with aplastic anemia. Here the CDR3 reads CASSLDLIDEQYF. CDR3 nucleotide sequence: TGTGCCAGCAGCTTAGACCTGATAGACGAGCAGTACTTC. Together with reference TRBV11-3 and TRBJ2-7, the CDR3 gives the full variable domain: EAGVVQSPRYKIIEKKQPVAFWCNPISGHNTLYWYLQNLGQGPELLIRYENEEAVDDSQLPKDRFSAERLKGVDSTLKIQPAELGDSAVYLCASSLDLIDEQYFGPGTRLTVT.